The next 20 T cell receptor beta chains were all read from a single sample in a study of early T cells in non-severe SARS-CoV-2 infection. TCRdb passed the 5' RACE reads through MiXCR, listing each CDR3 protein once. The sample includes around 50,000 distinct CDR3 sequences, under 14% of them seen just once. Specimen: whole blood. The receptors originated from an adult who was a healthcare worker with PCR-confirmed SARS-CoV-2 infection or an uninfected control (not recorded which).

This clonotype was found many times. The chain is built from TRBV28 and TRBJ2-4; weak D call: TRBD1 (5 bases). V was clipped by 3 bases and J by 1 base, with 7 bases between them. The germline gives CDR1 MDHEN, CDR2 SYDVKM. The CDR3 extends over 14 amino acids. The DNA of the CDR3 is TGTGCCAGCAGTTTTCCAGGGGCCAAAAACATTCAGTACTTC. This codes for CASSFPGAKNIQYF.

The chain combines TRBV10-3 with TRBJ2-5, with 7 bases aligning to TRBD1. CDR1 is ENHRY and CDR2 is SYGVKD in the germline V gene. Trimming at V came to 10 bases and at J to 2 bases, leaving 7 bases not matched to a gene. This CDR3 contains 13 residues. In nucleotides, the CDR3 is TGTGCCACCGGGGACAGCACTCAAGAGACCCAGTACTTC. Protein: CATGDSTQETQYF.

V and J are TRBV6-1 and TRBJ2-3; D is undetermined. Per germline, CDR1 MNHNS and CDR2 SASEGT. V gave up 6 bases and J gave up 0 bases, with 13 bases separating them. This CDR3 is 15 amino acids long. The CDR3 here is CASRAQPTSTDTQYF. CDR3 nucleotides: TGTGCCAGCAGAGCACAGCCGACTAGCACAGATACGCAGTATTTT.

The V call is TRBV10-1, the J call TRBJ2-4, with no clear D. CDR1 is WNHNN, CDR2 SYGVQD, per germline (reference sequence). This CDR3 comprises 11 residues. With 8 bases removed from V and 2 bases from J, the gap between germline ends came to 4 bases. The CDR3 bases are TGCGCCAGCGGGTCCAAAAACATTCAGTACTTC. This sequence encodes CASGSKNIQYF.

This clonotype occurred many times. The chain combines TRBV5-8 with TRBJ2-7; 12 bases match TRBD1. J was trimmed by 7 bases and V by 5 bases; bases with no gene match: 7. Looked up from germline, CDR1 is SGHTS and CDR2 is YDEGEE. This CDR3 is built from 14 residues. CDR3 region: CASSRDRGRREQYF. The DNA of the CDR3 is TGTGCCAGCAGTCGGGACAGGGGGCGCCGGGAGCAGTACTTC.

The chain joins TRBV2 to TRBJ2-2, with a tentative D call TRBD1 (5 bases). V was pared by 8 bases and J by 4 bases, with 11 bases between. Germline-derived CDR1 and CDR2 are SNHLY and FYNNEI. The CDR3 extends over 13 amino acids. The CDR3 protein is CASARESTGELFF. The CDR3 bases are TGTGCCAGCGCCAGGGAATCCACCGGGGAGCTGTTTTTT.

In this sample, this clonotype turned up a few times. The DNA of the CDR3 is TGTGCCTCAATAGACAGGTCTGAAGCTTTCTTT. Protein: CASIDRSEAFF. The V and J genes are TRBV30 and TRBJ1-1; tentative D call: TRBD1 (6 bases). V dropped 7 bases and J dropped 6 bases, with 12 bases sitting between them. The CDR3 runs 11 residues. The germline V gene encodes CDR1 GTSNPN and CDR2 SVGIG (reference sequence).

V gene TRBV20-1 combines with J gene TRBJ1-1; 7 bases agree with TRBD1. The CDR3 spans 13 residues. Germline values: CDR1 DFQATT, CDR2 SNEGSKA (reference sequence). Trimming took 3 bases from V and 5 from J; bases not matched to a gene: 6. CDR3 sequence: CSAREGAPTEAFF. As DNA, the CDR3 is TGCAGTGCTAGGGAGGGGGCCCCAACTGAAGCTTTCTTT.

This clonotype was detected many times. The gene calls are TRBV18 and TRBJ1-1, with D perhaps matching TRBD1 (5 bases). The CDR3 has 13 residues. Germline V lookup: CDR1 KGHSH, CDR2 LQKENI. Trimming removed 6 bases at V and 4 bases at J, with 12 bases between. The CDR3 nucleotides read TGTGCCAGCTCCGGGACGGAGGGCACTGAAGCTTTCTTT. Its protein is CASSGTEGTEAFF. The variable domain in full, completed from reference TRBV18 and TRBJ1-1, reads NAGVMQNPRHLVRRRGQEARLRCSPMKGHSHVYWYRQLPEEGLKFMVYLQKENIIDESGMPKERFSAEFPKEGPSILRIQQVVRGDSAAYFCASSGTEGTEAFFGQGTRLTVV.

At least ten counts were recorded for this clonotype. V and J are TRBV7-9 and TRBJ2-1; D remains ambiguous. V was cut by 4 bases and J by 7 bases, with 14 bases left in between. Germline loops: CDR1 SEHNR, CDR2 FQNEAQ (reference sequence). This CDR3 has 14 amino acids. Here the CDR3 DNA reads TGTGCCAGCAGCTCGCCCGACCAGAAGAATGAGCAGTTCTTC. Its translation is CASSSPDQKNEQFF.

This chain uses TRBV9 with TRBJ1-1; 9 nucleotides match TRBD1. The ends lost 5 bases at V and 5 bases at J; junction bases unmatched: 7. The CDR3 extends over 14 amino acids. Germline assignment: CDR1 SGDLS and CDR2 YYNGEE. The chain's CDR3 is CASSVQGARTEAFF. The CDR3, as DNA: TGTGCCAGCAGTGTACAGGGGGCAAGGACTGAAGCTTTCTTT.

This clonotype was seen ten or more times. This chain joins TRBV10-1 and TRBJ2-5; D gene unclear. The V end lost 3 bases, the J end lost 5 bases, and 10 bases lay between the germline ends. Germline-derived CDR1 and CDR2 are WNHNN and SYGVQD (reference sequence). The CDR3 spans 13 residues. The CDR3: CASSERIGETQYF. The CDR3 DNA follows: TGCGCCAGCAGTGAACGGATTGGGGAGACCCAGTACTTC.

This clonotype was detected only a few times. The chain uses TRBV20-1 and TRBJ2-3; TRBD2 aligns across 15 bases. The CDR3 is 16 residues long. Unmatched junction bases numbered 7, after V lost 7 bases and J lost 2 bases. The germline gives CDR1 DFQATT, CDR2 SNEGSKA (reference sequence). CDR3 sequence reads: CSGTSGRAGNTDTQYF. DNA for the CDR3: TGCAGTGGGACTAGCGGGAGGGCCGGTAACACAGATACGCAGTATTTT.

The chain is built from TRBV2 and TRBJ1-4; D is ambiguous. The CDR3 length is 14 residues. Germline V CDR1 and CDR2: SNHLY, FYNNEI. V was clipped by 11 bases and J by 3 bases, with 16 bases between them. The CDR3 loop reads CAAMADGANEKLFF. CDR3 bases: TGTGCCGCCATGGCTGACGGGGCTAATGAAAAACTGTTTTTT.

This clonotype has just a few counts. V usage is TRBV7-9 and J usage is TRBJ2-5; 9 bases match TRBD1. The CDR3 runs to 15 residues. Germline CDR1 SEHNR, CDR2 FQNEAQ (reference sequence). Trimming at V came to 4 bases and at J to 5 bases, leaving 8 bases not matched to a gene. CDR3: CASSSLQGADETQYF. In nucleotides, the CDR3 is TGTGCCAGCAGCTCCCTACAGGGGGCTGATGAGACCCAGTACTTC.

This clonotype was found a few times. This sequence joins TRBV6-2 or TRBV6-3 and TRBJ1-3; D might be TRBD1 (6 bases). CDR3 length: 15 residues. Looked up from germline, CDR1 is MNHEY and CDR2 is SVGEGT. Trimming took 4 bases from V and 4 from J, leaving 14 bases between them. CDR3 protein: CASSSLQGAGNTIYF. DNA for the CDR3: TGTGCCAGCAGTTCCCTACAGGGTGCCGGAAACACCATATATTTT.

In this sample, this clonotype turned up many times. The chain links TRBV27 to TRBJ2-7; tentatively, D is TRBD2 (5 bases). Germline V lookup: CDR1 MNHEY, CDR2 SMNVEV (reference sequence). The CDR3 sequence is 15 residues long. Trimming shortened V by 5 bases and J by 2 bases, and 16 bases separated the two germline ends. The CDR3 sequence is CASSPSRLTAYEQYF. DNA for the CDR3: TGTGCCAGCAGTCCGAGTCGACTAACTGCCTACGAGCAGTACTTC.

In its sample, this clonotype was seen many times. The chain carries TRBV5-1 and TRBJ1-1, with D uncertain. Trimming stripped 3 bases from V and 0 bases from J, with 6 bases between. Germline CDR1 SGHRS, CDR2 YFSETQ. This CDR3 is 13 amino acids long. CDR3 nucleotides: TGCGCCAGCAGCTCGATGGTGAACACTGAAGCTTTCTTT. Its translation is CASSSMVNTEAFF.

The chain uses TRBV11-2 and TRBJ1-1, with a possible D match to TRBD1 (6 bases). This CDR3 has 15 residues. V lost 1 base, J lost 4 bases, and 13 bases lay in between. The germline gives CDR1 SGHAT, CDR2 FQNNGV. CDR3: CASSLVGAGVTEAFF. CDR3 bases: TGTGCCAGCAGCTTAGTGGGGGCAGGGGTCACTGAAGCTTTCTTT.

V and J are TRBV7-2 and TRBJ2-2; 7 bases are a match to TRBD2. Losses at the gene ends were 4 bases for V and 0 bases for J; bases not matched to a gene: 5. Per the germline V gene, CDR1 is SGHTA and CDR2 is FQGNSA. The CDR3 covers 16 residues. The CDR3 loop reads CASSSVGGTNTGELFF. The CDR3 nucleotides are TGTGCCAGCAGCTCTGTCGGGGGGACGAACACCGGGGAGCTGTTTTTT.